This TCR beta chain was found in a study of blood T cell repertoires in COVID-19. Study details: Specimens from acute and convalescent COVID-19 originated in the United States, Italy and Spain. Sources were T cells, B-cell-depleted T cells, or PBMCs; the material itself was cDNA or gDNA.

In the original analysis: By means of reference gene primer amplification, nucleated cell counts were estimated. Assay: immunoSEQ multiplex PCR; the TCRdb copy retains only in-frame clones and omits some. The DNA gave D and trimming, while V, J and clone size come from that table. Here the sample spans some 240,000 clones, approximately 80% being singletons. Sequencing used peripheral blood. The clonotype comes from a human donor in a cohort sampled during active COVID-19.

CDR3 sequence: CASSQDTRLRYNEQFF. In DNA, the CDR3 is TGCGCCAGCAGCCAAGATACTAGACTCCGGTACAATGAGCAGTTCTTC. The chain links TRBV4-3 to TRBJ2-1; a weak D match, TRBD2 (5 bases). This CDR3 region has 16 residues. The V end lost 0 bases, the J end lost 4 bases, and 13 bases lay between the germline ends. Germline V gene lookup returns CDR1 LGHNA and CDR2 YSLEER.